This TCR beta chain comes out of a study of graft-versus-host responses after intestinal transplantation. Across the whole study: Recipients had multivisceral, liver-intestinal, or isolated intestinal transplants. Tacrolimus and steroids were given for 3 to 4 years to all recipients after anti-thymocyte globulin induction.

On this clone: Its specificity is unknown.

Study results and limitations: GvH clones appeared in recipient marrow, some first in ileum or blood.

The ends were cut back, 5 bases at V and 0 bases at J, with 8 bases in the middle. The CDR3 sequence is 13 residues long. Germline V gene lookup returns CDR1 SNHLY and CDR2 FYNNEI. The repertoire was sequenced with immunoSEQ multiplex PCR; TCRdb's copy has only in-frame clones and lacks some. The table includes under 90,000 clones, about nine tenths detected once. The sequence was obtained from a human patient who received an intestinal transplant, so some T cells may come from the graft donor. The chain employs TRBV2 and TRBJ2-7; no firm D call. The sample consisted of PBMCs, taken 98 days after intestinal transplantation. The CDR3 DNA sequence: TGTGCCAGCAGTTCACCTCGCTCCTACGAGCAGTACTTC. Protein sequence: CASSSPRSYEQYF.